This T cell receptor beta chain emerged from a study of blood T cell repertoires in COVID-19. Study in general: Samples of COVID-19 (acute and convalescent) were obtained from the United States, Italy and Spain. PBMCs, B-cell-depleted T cells, or T cells provided the cDNA or gDNA that made up the material.

In the source study's methods: Amplifying reference gene primers gave estimates of nucleated cell counts. Data came from immunoSEQ multiplex PCR; TCRdb stores just in-frame clones and leaves some out. V and J calls and clone size follow that table, whereas D and trimming were derived from the DNA. The sample carries some 120,000 clones, around 80% recorded once. The germline gives CDR1 MDHEN, CDR2 SYDVKM. The CDR3 is 17 residues long. The V and J ends lost 11 bases and 0 bases, in that order; junction bases with no gene match: 13. This TCR derives from a man between 65 and 85 years old with acute or convalescent COVID-19. The rearrangement uses TRBV28 and TRBJ2-6, with 7 bases fitting TRBD1. Material: peripheral blood. This CDR3 is CARNRGLNVSGANVLTF. Written as DNA, the CDR3 is TGTGCCCGAAATAGGGGGCTTAACGTCTCTGGGGCCAACGTCCTGACTTTC.